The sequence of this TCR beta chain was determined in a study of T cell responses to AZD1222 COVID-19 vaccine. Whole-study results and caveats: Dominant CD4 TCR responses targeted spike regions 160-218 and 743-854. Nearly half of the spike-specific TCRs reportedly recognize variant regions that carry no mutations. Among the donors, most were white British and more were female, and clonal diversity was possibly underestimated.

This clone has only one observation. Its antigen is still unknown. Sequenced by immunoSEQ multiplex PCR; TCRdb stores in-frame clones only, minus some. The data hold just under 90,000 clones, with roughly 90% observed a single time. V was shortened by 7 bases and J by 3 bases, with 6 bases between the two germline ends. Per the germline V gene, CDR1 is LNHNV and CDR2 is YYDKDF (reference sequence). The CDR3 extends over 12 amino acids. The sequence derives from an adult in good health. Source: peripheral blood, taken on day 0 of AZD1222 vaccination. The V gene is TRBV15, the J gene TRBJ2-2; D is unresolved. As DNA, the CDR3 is TGTGCCACCACAGCGTACACCGGGGAGCTGTTTTTT. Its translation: CATTAYTGELFF.